The present T cell receptor beta chain was sequenced within a study of cytomegalovirus exposure and HLA in healthy donors (TCRdb year 2017). Some background on the complete study: An earlier analysis of 587 of the donors reported approximately 260 Gb of sequence data and around 120 million unique TCR beta sequences obtained from roughly 170 million T cells. Donor age, sex, ethnicity and CMV serostatus were collected together with the repertoire data. Across around 400 genotyped donors of the cohort, an average of 235,054 unique TCR beta nucleotide sequences per donor were sequenced, and roughly a sixth of those sequences were non-productive. The number of donors typed differed by locus, with about 629-630 for A, B, C, DRB1 and DQB1, roughly 520 for DQA1, over 600 for DPA1, and roughly 450 for DPB1. Roughly five DR-DQ haplotypes were handled as single units for association and clustering because linkage in the cohort was strong. Of the roughly 400 genotyped donors, roughly 80% fell in the genetic ancestry cluster associated with self-reported Caucasian donors. Rather than drawing on any new phenotypic data, the later analysis identified candidate immune exposures from TCR beta sequences and the way those sequences occurred across donors. Along with the 666-subject first cohort, a separate validation cohort of approximately 110 different subjects was used. All discovery cohort repertoires had been generated using a single sequencing platform. A later analysis re-analyzed previously published TCR beta repertoires from roughly 690 donors and added high-resolution HLA genotyping to study TCR occurrence patterns. In a later genetic analysis, genome-wide SNP genotypes for about three fifths of the roughly 670 donors were used, and that subset was treated as a discovery cohort. Class I and class II HLA loci were covered by the typing at four-digit resolution. To predict cytomegalovirus infection status, the study combined high-throughput TCR immunosequencing, statistical association of individual TCRs with disease status, and machine learning. In an earlier analysis of 500 to 650 of the donors, high-throughput TCR beta sequencing was used to judge whether each TCR beta V gene segment behaved as functional or pseudogenic. The T cell repertoires of 550 to 850 subjects were profiled by immunosequencing and related to cytomegalovirus serostatus. The study aimed to test whether cataloging public T cell receptors could reveal signatures of past pathogen exposure. An early release covering about 600 HLA-typed donors comprised 250 to 350 gigabases of sequencing data and 85 million or so unique TCR sequences.

On this clone: It has no known antigen specificity. Base qualities are missing; no much larger clone stands one base away.

Receptor libraries were prepared by the immunoSEQ multiplex PCR assay. The multiplex PCR relied on a mix of 60 forward primers for TCR Vbeta segments and 13 reverse primers for TCR Jbeta segments. The CDR3 region of rearranged TCR beta genes was amplified from genomic DNA by a multiplex PCR assay. The Illumina HiSeq System was used to sequence the amplified TCR beta libraries as 87-base-pair reads. Concerning the study's data processing: A later analysis counted tens of millions of unique TCR beta chains across the 666 repertoires, and some 11 million of these chains were shared by at least two donors. To remove PCR and sequencing errors, raw reads were error-corrected and collapsed into unique sequences using a nearest-neighbor algorithm that merged closely related sequences. CDR3 sequences were aligned to IMGT reference sequences to assign V, D and J gene segments. For a sequence to be retained, at least a six-nucleotide match to both a V gene segment and a J gene segment was required. Rearrangements were classified as productive when the CDR3 lacked stop codons and remained in frame with V and J, and all other rearrangements were classified as non-productive. CDR3 was defined by IMGT convention, running from the second conserved V-encoded cysteine to the conserved J-encoded phenylalanine. The earlier analysis of about 530 of the donors excluded any sequence lacking an unambiguous match to a single V gene segment. An earlier analysis of several hundred of the donors called V segments functional above 56.7% productive rearrangements and segregating when the between-donor standard deviation exceeded 5%. A statistical classification framework was built to diagnose cytomegalovirus status from the catalog of TCR beta chain sequences. V and J gene assignment, in a later analysis, came from comparing TCR nucleotide sequences with IMGT/GENE-DB human TR gene sequences. Using the TCRdist pipeline, a later analysis assigned CDR3 sequences along with most-parsimonious VDJ recombination scenarios. In a later analysis, every TCR beta chain was defined by the combination of its CDR3 amino acid sequence and its V-gene family, and reads without a unique V-gene family were dropped. A later analysis removed several hundred highly shared, low-generation-probability nucleotide sequences to deal with suspected cross-contamination and a sequencing artifact. A later analysis calculated a clonal expansion index for each public chain from normalized within-repertoire ranks of inferred template counts. A later analysis computed generation probabilities with a VDJ recombination model fitted to out-of-frame rearrangements, and checked the results against IGoR. Hypergeometric tests were used in a later analysis to score TCR-TCR, TCR-HLA and TCR-CMV co-occurrence, with a repertoire-size bias correction applied to the TCR pairs. A later analysis estimated false discovery rates by permuting HLA or CMV assignments 20 times. In a later analysis, co-occurring TCRs were grouped using DBSCAN, with TCRdist sequence similarity added in when clustering inside HLA-allele-positive subsets. Co-occurrence clustering excluded repertoires with fewer than 30,000 or more than 120,000 public chains, plus five with anomalous nucleotide sharing. Not all clones reach the TCRdb copy of this immuneACCESS table, which keeps in-frame sequences only. Checked studies attribute under half of the gap to unresolved V genes and leave the rest unexplained. V, J and clone size are those of that table, while D and trimming were read from the DNA. Within this sample are 160,000 or so clones, with roughly 84% of them counted one time only. The top ten clones comprise less than 2% of the sample.

The germline V gene provides CDR1 SGHDN and CDR2 FVKESK. From the cysteine up to the phenylalanine, the CDR3 has a length of 20 residues. The DNA shown is the 60-base CDR3, in frame from base 1. At the junction V is shortened by 8 bases and J by 0 bases, with 28 bases in between. Summary of the overall study and its limitations: A later analysis found that TCR association rates varied across HLA loci, with DRB1 alleles showing the most associated TCRs and HLA-C alleles the fewest. Some IMGT-functional V segments, including TRBV6-2 and TRBV6-3, could not be distinguished by the 87-base-pair reads and were therefore excluded. In vitro tests confirmed that a few of the cytomegalovirus-associated TCR beta chains recognize cytomegalovirus antigens. In this cohort, only TCR beta chains were sequenced, and detectable features were limited by the absence of alpha or paired-chain data. Linkage disequilibrium might explain the correlated functional status among segregating V segments, but an unknown experimental factor could not be ruled out. The authors suggested that the approach could potentially be extended to other disease states and immunological phenotypes. Sequencing depth was assumed to be roughly uniform across donors in the presence/absence analyses, though that assumption may not hold. A later analysis found that HLA-associated TCR beta chains were more clonally expanded and had lower generation probabilities than equally common non-associated chains. In a later analysis, most CMV-associated TCR beta chains were found to appear HLA-restricted, with HLA associations seemingly driven largely by CMV exposure. In a later analysis, some 18,000 TCR beta sequences were associated with specific HLA alleles at a false discovery rate of 0.05. An association between a missense DCLRE1C variant and V-gene and J-gene trimming of TCR beta chains was found in a later genetic analysis and replicated in an independent cohort. A group of highly shared sequence variants was considered likely to be a technical artifact of the sequencing pipeline. While some public TCRs were present in many individuals, most TCR sequences turned up only very rarely across donors. Cytomegalovirus status was reported to be diagnosed by the classifier with high specificity and sensitivity in both the original and validation cohorts. In an earlier analysis of some 550 of the donors, most TCR beta V segments were observed in productive rearrangements about 87% or about 30% of the time, broadly matching IMGT annotations. When HLA alleles, especially DR and DQ, strongly co-occurred, attributing TCR associations to individual alleles was difficult. Because counts were too low, about 18 rarely observed V segments, including chromosome 9 orphons, were left out of the earlier analysis of several hundred of the donors. Compared with the roughly 670-donor mean, donors in an Asian-associated ancestry cluster had fewer N-insertions in productive TCRs, according to a later genetic analysis. A further reported finding was that TCR beta sequences accurately predicted the HLA-A and HLA-B alleles for most subjects in the first cohort. The study listed 164 TCR beta chains as associated with cytomegalovirus. A later analysis reported that several top co-occurrence clusters appeared linked to parvovirus B19, influenza, CMV and Epstein-Barr virus. Because HLA typing was missing for some donors at each locus, association tests included only the typed subset. The only immune exposure information available for the cohort was CMV serostatus.

The cohort consisted of approximately 670 healthy bone marrow donors. At the time of sampling, all cohort members were nominally healthy, though unrecorded immune exposures were likely present. The donor was CMV seronegative and belonged to the group of 350 to 400 seronegative cohort members. A peripheral blood sample was collected from each donor, and TCR beta sequencing was performed on peripheral blood mononuclear cells. Genomic DNA extraction from the blood cell samples was performed with the Qiagen DNeasy Blood Extraction Kit. The origin of this receptor is a woman aged 18-35 years in good health and CMV-seronegative. Sequenced material: PBMCs. The V and J segments used are TRBV14 and TRBJ1-4; no D segment can be confidently identified. CDR3 sequence: CASGLRSRMELAPTNEKLFF. The base sequence is TGTGCCAGCGGCCTTAGATCTAGGATGGAGCTAGCCCCAACTAATGAAAAACTGTTTTTT.